Given below is one T cell receptor (beta chain) in context. These data belong to a study of blood T cell repertoires in COVID-19. Germline CDR1 SGHTA, CDR2 FQGNSA. The CDR3 extends over 14 amino acids. After removal of 1 base from V and 8 bases from J, the junction contained 6 bases not matched to a gene. The protocol was immunoSEQ multiplex PCR, while the TCRdb copy is restricted to in-frame clones and leaves out a portion. The profile shows 100,000 to 150,000 clones, under 90% of them singletons. Participants came from about 24 US areas, aged roughly 18 to 89 years. Sequenced: PBMCs or T cells enriched from blood (not recorded which). This clonotype originated in a man in his forties with acute COVID-19. V usage is TRBV7-2 and J usage is TRBJ1-2; 8 bases align to TRBD1. The CDR3 loop reads CASSLGTGREGYTF. As DNA, the CDR3 is TGTGCCAGCAGCTTAGGGACAGGGCGAGAGGGCTACACCTTC. The full variable domain, completed using reference TRBV7-2 and TRBJ1-2, is GAGVSQSPSNKVTEKGKDVELRCDPISGHTALYWYRQSLGQGLEFLIYFQGNSAPDKSGLPSDRFSAERTGGSVSTLTIQRTQQEDSAVYLCASSLGTGREGYTFGSGTRLTVV.